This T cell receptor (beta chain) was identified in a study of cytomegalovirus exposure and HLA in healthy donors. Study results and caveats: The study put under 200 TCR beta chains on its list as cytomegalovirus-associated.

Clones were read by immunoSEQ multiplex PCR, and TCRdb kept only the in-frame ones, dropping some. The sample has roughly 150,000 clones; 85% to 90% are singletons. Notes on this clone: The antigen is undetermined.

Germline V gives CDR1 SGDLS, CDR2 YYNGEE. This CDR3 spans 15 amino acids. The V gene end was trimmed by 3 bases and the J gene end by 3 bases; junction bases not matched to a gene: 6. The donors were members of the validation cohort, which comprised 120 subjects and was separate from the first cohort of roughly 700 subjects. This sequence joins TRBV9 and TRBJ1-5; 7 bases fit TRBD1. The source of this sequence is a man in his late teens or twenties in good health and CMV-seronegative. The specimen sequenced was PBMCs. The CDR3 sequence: CASSAVGQLNQPQHF. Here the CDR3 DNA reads TGTGCCAGCAGCGCCGTGGGACAGCTCAATCAGCCCCAGCATTTT.